One and the same sample provided the 23 T cell receptor beta chains below, sequenced in a study of blood T cell repertoires in COVID-19. The assay was immunoSEQ multiplex PCR, and TCRdb's table has in-frame clones only and misses some. Among about 5,900 clones listed, under 90% were seen once. The sequencing sample was made of peripheral blood. These receptors were obtained from a man in his 60s with acute or convalescent COVID-19.

V gene TRBV6-5 combines with J gene TRBJ1-5; TRBD1 matches 10 bases. The trim removed 2 bases at V and 4 bases at J, leaving 2 bases unmatched. There are 15 residues in the CDR3. Germline V gives CDR1 MNHEY, CDR2 SVGAGI. CDR3 residues: CASSYDRGLNQPQHF. CDR3 DNA: TGTGCCAGCAGTTACGACAGGGGGCTAAATCAGCCCCAGCATTTT.

The chain uses TRBV3-1 (or the pseudogene TRBV3-2) and TRBJ2-1, with D possibly TRBD2 on 5 matching bases. The CDR3 length is 15 residues. Looked up from germline, CDR1 is LGHDT and CDR2 is YNNKEL (reference sequence). Trimming removed 3 bases from V and 5 bases from J, with 14 bases in between. In nucleotides, the CDR3 is TGTGCCAGCAGCCAGCGGACTGGCCGGAACAATGAGCAGTTCTTC. Encoded protein: CASSQRTGRNNEQFF.

V is TRBV4-3 and J is TRBJ1-4; 9 bases are a match to TRBD1. V was pared by 5 bases and J by 6 bases, with 7 bases of the junction left unmatched. Germline CDR1 reads LGHNA; CDR2 reads YSLEER. This CDR3 region has 15 residues. The CDR3, as DNA: TGCGCCAGCAGCTCTGGCGGGACAGGGCATGAAAAACTGTTTTTT. It encodes CASSSGGTGHEKLFF.

The rearrangement joins TRBV5-1 to TRBJ2-7; 9 nucleotides line up with TRBD1. CDR3 length: 14 amino acids. Losses at the gene ends were 4 bases for V and 1 base for J; bases not matched to a gene: 3. Germline V lookup: CDR1 SGHRS, CDR2 YFSETQ. In DNA form, the CDR3 reads TGCGCCAGCAGCCCCGGGACAGGGTCCTACGAGCAGTACTTC. It codes for CASSPGTGSYEQYF.

The chain uses TRBV5-6 and TRBJ2-7; TRBD1 matches 9 bases. Germline V gives CDR1 SGHDT, CDR2 YYEEEE. The ends lost 0 bases at V and 2 bases at J; junction bases unmatched: 6. CDR3 length equals 16 residues. CDR3 sequence reads: CASSLEVGQGTYEQYF. The CDR3 DNA reads as TGTGCCAGCAGCTTGGAGGTGGGACAGGGAACCTACGAGCAGTACTTC.

The chain employs TRBV23-1 and TRBJ2-3, with 9 bases lining up with TRBD1. TRBV23-1 is an open reading frame, and its role is uncertain. The CDR3 runs to 17 residues. Trimming at V came to 0 bases and at J to 6 bases, leaving 10 bases not matched to a gene. CDR3 residues: CASSQSEGQGSWDTQYF. CDR3 in DNA: TGCGCCAGCAGTCAATCCGAGGGACAGGGCAGTTGGGATACGCAGTATTTT.

The rearrangement uses TRBV9 and TRBJ2-2; 7 bases line up with TRBD2. The CDR3 covers 17 residues. Germline V gives CDR1 SGDLS, CDR2 YYNGEE. V was pared by 1 base and J by 4 bases, with 10 bases of the junction left unmatched. The CDR3 protein is CASSVSSRREGTGELFF. Here the CDR3 DNA reads TGTGCCAGCAGCGTATCTTCGCGCAGGGAGGGCACCGGGGAGCTGTTTTTT.

The rearrangement links TRBV18 to TRBJ1-5, with D possibly matching TRBD1 (6 bases). Between the trimmed V and J ends, which lost 1 base and 7 bases, there was a span of 8 bases. Germline V gene lookup returns CDR1 KGHSH and CDR2 LQKENI. The CDR3 loop spans 13 amino acids. The CDR3 spells CASSPQGGQPQHF. The CDR3 DNA follows: TGTGCCAGCTCACCACAAGGGGGACAGCCCCAGCATTTT.

This rearrangement joins TRBV3-1 (or the pseudogene TRBV3-2) to TRBJ1-4; no reliable D call. With 0 bases removed from V and 1 base from J, the gap between germline ends came to 9 bases. The germline V gene has CDR1 LGHDT and CDR2 YNNKEL (reference sequence). The CDR3 spans 16 residues. CDR3 residues: CASSQERAVTNEKLFF. The CDR3 DNA follows: TGTGCCAGCAGCCAAGAGCGGGCTGTAACTAATGAAAAACTGTTTTTT.

The rearrangement links TRBV11-2 to TRBJ1-3, with D possibly matching TRBD1 (6 bases). The length of the CDR3 is 13 residues. Germline V gene data show CDR1 as SGHAT and CDR2 as FQNNGV. Trimming left V 7 bases short and J 14 bases short, with 21 bases between. The CDR3 protein is CASTPQGTPPVYF. The CDR3 DNA follows: TGTGCCAGCACTCCCCAGGGGACACCACCCGTATATTTT.

The rearrangement links TRBV14 to TRBJ2-2, with TRBD1 identical over 8 bases. Germline-derived CDR1 and CDR2 are SGHDN and FVKESK. The CDR3 consists of 18 residues. V shed 4 bases and J 5 bases; nucleotides not matched to a gene: 15. CDR3 in amino acids: CASSLRTGGISGTGELFF. CDR3 nucleotide sequence: TGTGCCAGCAGCCTAAGAACAGGGGGGATAAGTGGGACCGGGGAGCTGTTTTTT.

This chain links TRBV7-9 with TRBJ1-3; D is undetermined. Looked up from germline, CDR1 is SEHNR and CDR2 is FQNEAQ (reference sequence). Trimming shortened V by 3 bases and J by 0 bases, and 15 bases separated the two germline ends. CDR3 length: 17 amino acids. In nucleotides, the CDR3 is TGTGCCAGCAGCTTGGGTTCGCCGGGGTTCTCTGGAAACACCATATATTTT. Protein sequence: CASSLGSPGFSGNTIYF. The full variable domain, in which reference TRBV7-9 and TRBJ1-3 provide the parts outside the CDR3, is DTGVSQNPRHKITKRGQNVTFRCDPISEHNRLYWYRQTLGQGPEFLTYFQNEAQLEKSRLLSDRFSAERPKGSFSTLEIQRTEQGDSAMYLCASSLGSPGFSGNTIYFGEGSWLTVV.

The V gene is TRBV5-1, the J gene TRBJ2-7; the D gene is possibly TRBD1 (6 bases). V was cut by 0 bases and J by 5 bases, with 15 bases left in between. The CDR3 covers 15 residues. Looked up from germline, CDR1 is SGHRS and CDR2 is YFSETQ. CDR3 in DNA: TGCGCCAGCAGCTTGGCGCTTGTCGGGACAAACGAGCAGTACTTC. Encoded protein: CASSLALVGTNEQYF.

This chain uses TRBV4-1 with TRBJ2-4, with 10 bases that match TRBD2. Trimming at V came to 5 bases and at J to 5 bases, leaving 9 bases not matched to a gene. This CDR3 is 16 amino acids long. Per germline, CDR1 MGHRA and CDR2 YSYEKL. CDR3 bases: TGCGCCAGCAGCAGGCCTAGCGGGAGTGCCGAAAACATTCAGTACTTC. It codes for CASSRPSGSAENIQYF.

The chain carries TRBV7-8 and TRBJ1-2; 7 bases are shared with TRBD1. Germline trimming cut 3 bases from V and 6 bases from J; bases unmatched to any gene: 7. CDR3 size: 14 residues. CDR1 is SGHVS and CDR2 is FQNEAQ in the germline V gene. The CDR3 reads CASSLDGTANGYTF. The CDR3 nucleotides read TGTGCCAGCAGCTTGGATGGGACAGCGAATGGCTACACCTTC. The variable domain in full, completed from reference TRBV7-8 and TRBJ1-2, reads GAGVSQSPRYKVAKRGQDVALRCDPISGHVSLFWYQQALGQGPEFLTYFQNEAQLDKSGLPSDRFFAERPEGSVSTLKIQRTQQEDSAVYLCASSLDGTANGYTFGSGTRLTVV.

This sequence joins TRBV6-5 and TRBJ1-6; the match to TRBD1 covers 10 bases. V was pared by 8 bases and J by 9 bases, with 7 bases of the junction left unmatched. The CDR3 consists of 14 residues. Germline V gives CDR1 MNHEY, CDR2 SVGAGI. The CDR3, as DNA: TGTGCCAGCCGAAGGACAGGGGGAACTTCACCCCTCCACTTT. This gives the protein CASRRTGGTSPLHF.

DNA of the CDR3: TGTGCCAGCAGTTTAAGGACAGGATATAATTCACCCCTCCACTTT. The encoded protein is CASSLRTGYNSPLHF. The chain uses TRBV28 and TRBJ1-6, with TRBD1 matching 7 bases. V was pared by 2 bases and J by 4 bases, with 2 bases of the junction left unmatched. This CDR3 is built from 15 residues. The germline V gene encodes CDR1 MDHEN and CDR2 SYDVKM.

This clone has only one observation. CDR3 sequence reads: CASSLAVSSPFGGGYTF. CDR3 coding DNA: TGCGCCAGCAGCTTGGCGGTCAGTTCTCCTTTCGGGGGGGGCTACACCTTC. The rearrangement joins TRBV5-1 to TRBJ1-2; D is possibly TRBD1 (5 bases). The CDR3 totals 17 residues. Germline V lookup: CDR1 SGHRS, CDR2 YFSETQ. Trimming took 0 bases from V and 8 from J, leaving 23 bases between them.

The chain carries TRBV7-8 and TRBJ2-1; D might be TRBD1 (6 bases). CDR1 SGHVS and CDR2 FQNEAQ come from the germline V gene. This CDR3 region has 14 residues. V was trimmed by 4 bases and J by 8 bases, leaving 15 bases between them. The CDR3: CASSWQGILDEQFF. As DNA, the CDR3 is TGTGCCAGCAGCTGGCAGGGGATTTTGGATGAGCAGTTCTTC.

J is TRBJ1-2 and V is TRBV6-5; a possible D gene is TRBD1 (5 bases). Trimming removed 4 bases from V and 4 bases from J, with 10 bases in between. CDR1 and CDR2 from the germline V gene are MNHEY and SVGAGI. The CDR3 is made up of 13 amino acids. This CDR3 is CASSSGQGYGYTF. DNA for the CDR3: TGTGCCAGCAGTTCCGGACAAGGCTATGGCTACACCTTC.

The V gene is TRBV7-9, the J gene TRBJ1-1; TRBD1 might be the D (5 bases). Trimming took off 7 bases at V and 2 bases at J, with 17 bases between the two ends. There are 15 residues in the CDR3. Germline CDR1 reads SEHNR; CDR2 reads FQNEAQ (reference sequence). The CDR3 sequence is CASIPSAQANTEAFF. The CDR3 nucleotides read TGTGCCAGCATCCCATCAGCACAGGCAAACACTGAAGCTTTCTTT.

The J gene is TRBJ2-1, the V gene TRBV4-1; possibly TRBD1 for D (6 bases). CDR1 MGHRA and CDR2 YSYEKL come from the germline V gene. Trimming removed 0 bases at V and 4 bases at J, with 13 bases between. The CDR3 extends over 16 amino acids. The CDR3, as DNA: TGCGCCAGCAGCCAAGATGGGGTTAGGGGGTACAATGAGCAGTTCTTC. It specifies CASSQDGVRGYNEQFF.

The CDR3 protein is CSYRGNANTGELFF. The CDR3 nucleotides read TGCAGCTACAGGGGAAATGCGAACACCGGGGAGCTGTTTTTT. V and J are TRBV29-1 and TRBJ2-2, with 7 bases that match TRBD1. Germline lookup yields CDR1 SQVTM and CDR2 ANQGSEA. V shed 8 bases and J 0 bases; nucleotides not matched to a gene: 6. The CDR3 length is 14 residues.